This TCR beta chain was sequenced in a study of beta chain features in type 1 diabetes. On this clone itself: Its antigen remains unidentified.

Isolated RNA was reverse transcribed in full, so expressed TCRB transcripts were sequenced. Profiled with immunoSEQ multiplex PCR; TCRdb holds only in-frame clones, not every one. Of 860,000 or so clones in the sample, about a sixth were seen once. Findings of the study overall: Significant though moderate, a shortening of TCRB CDR3s appeared in all four CD4+ subsets of Type 1 diabetes patients.

Sequences were obtained from naive CD4+ T cells from blood. This TCR came from a woman under 30 in good health.

The CDR3: CASSYLVSSYEQYF. The CDR3 DNA follows: TGTGCCAGCAGCTACCTAGTTAGCTCCTACGAGCAGTACTTC. The chain carries TRBV7-2 and TRBJ2-7, with no clear D. The V and J ends lost 4 bases and 0 bases respectively, with 10 bases between them. The CDR3 length is 14 residues. Per germline, CDR1 SGHTA and CDR2 FQGNSA.